This passage covers 20 T cell receptor beta chains from one sample sequenced in a study of shared clonotypes between healthy human individuals. Using immunoSEQ multiplex PCR, the repertoire was profiled, and TCRdb retains in-frame clones only, with some absent. The sample includes 600,000 or so clones, 95% to 98% of them seen just once. Positive CCR7 selection of CD45RO-negative cells yielded the naive CD8 cells, and terminally differentiated effector memory CD45RA+ cells were excluded. The source material was naive CD8+ T cells sorted from blood. These receptors came from a man aged 25-40 years in good health.

J is TRBJ2-2 and V is TRBV6-1; D remains ambiguous. V lost 5 bases and J 8 bases, leaving 12 bases between the germline ends. The CDR3 is made up of 13 amino acids. Germline loops: CDR1 MNHNS, CDR2 SASEGT. CDR3 loop: CASSLTNSGELFF. CDR3 sequence (DNA): TGTGCCAGCAGTTTAACCAATAGTGGGGAGCTGTTTTTT.

This sequence joins TRBV4-1 and TRBJ1-1, with D hard to call. CDR1 and CDR2 (germline): MGHRA, YSYEKL. Trimming removed 4 bases at V and 1 base at J, with 10 bases between. There are 14 residues in the CDR3. Here the CDR3 DNA reads TGCGCCAGCAGCCTGTTGGTGGGGAACACTGAAGCTTTCTTT. The encoded protein is CASSLLVGNTEAFF.

This clone is a singleton in its sample. The V and J genes are TRBV5-6 and TRBJ2-1; 15 nucleotides align to TRBD2. V was clipped by 2 bases and J by 16 bases; unmatched bases: 7. The germline V gene has CDR1 SGHDT and CDR2 YYEEEE. The CDR3 covers 14 residues. CDR3 sequence (DNA): TGTGCCAGCAGCTTAGGGACTAGCGGGAGGCCCCCCTTCTTC. It is translated as CASSLGTSGRPPFF.

J is TRBJ2-5 and V is TRBV9, with 7 bases that match TRBD2. V was clipped by 3 bases and J by 0 bases; unmatched bases: 2. This CDR3 comprises 14 residues. The germline V gene has CDR1 SGDLS and CDR2 YYNGEE. As DNA, the CDR3 is TGTGCCAGCAGCGCCGGGGGGAACCAAGAGACCCAGTACTTC. This codes for CASSAGGNQETQYF.

About this clone itself: The junction differs from germline at one of its ends, possibly a read error. The chain is built from TRBV6-1 and TRBJ1-4; D ambiguous. Germline V gene sequence: CDR1 MNHNS, CDR2 SASEGT. The CDR3 covers 12 residues. As DNA, the CDR3 is TGTGCCAGCATTGAAACCGGTGAAAAACTGTTTTTT. Translated, it gives CASIETGEKLFF.

The chain recombines TRBV9 with TRBJ2-1; TRBD2 matches 10 bases. The CDR3 is 14 amino acids. Germline lookup yields CDR1 SGDLS and CDR2 YYNGEE. Trimming removed 4 bases from V and 10 bases from J; junction bases left unmatched: 8. The CDR3 region is CASSPRLAGTEQFF. CDR3 in DNA: TGTGCCAGCAGCCCCAGACTAGCGGGTACGGAGCAGTTCTTC.

V usage is TRBV5-1 and J usage is TRBJ2-7; 8 nucleotides line up with TRBD2. CDR1 is SGHRS, CDR2 YFSETQ, per germline. With V trimmed by 5 bases and J by 3 bases, 4 bases remained unmatched. This CDR3 region has 13 residues. The CDR3 sequence: CASREGLVYEQYF. The CDR3 bases are TGCGCCAGCAGGGAGGGACTAGTCTACGAGCAGTACTTC.

For the CDR3, the DNA is TGTGCCAGCAGCGTAGAATGGACAGGTCCAGCCGGGGAGCTGTTTTTT. It codes for CASSVEWTGPAGELFF. This rearrangement joins TRBV9 to TRBJ2-2, with 7 bases lining up with TRBD1. CDR1 and CDR2 (germline): SGDLS, YYNGEE. The CDR3 spans 16 residues. V gave up 0 bases and J gave up 6 bases; unmatched junction bases: 8.

The rearrangement links TRBV7-3 to TRBJ2-3, with no clear D. This CDR3 spans 14 amino acids. V shed 5 bases and J shed 4 bases, with 13 bases lying between them. CDR1 and CDR2 from the germline V gene are SGHTA and FQGTGA. The CDR3 protein is CASSREAYPDTQYF. CDR3 sequence (DNA): TGTGCCAGCAGCAGGGAAGCGTACCCAGATACGCAGTATTTT.

Comment on this clone: A junction end diverges from the germline sequence, so it may reflect a read error. The rearrangement links TRBV10-3 to TRBJ2-1; no definite D call. In germline, CDR1 is ENHRY, CDR2 SYGVKD. The CDR3 spans 13 residues. As DNA, the CDR3 is TGTGCCATCAGCGAGTCCAACGGACCGCAGCAGTTCTTC. As protein: CAISESNGPQQFF.

The chain carries TRBV6-5 and TRBJ2-2; the match to TRBD1 covers 12 bases. The length of the CDR3 is 14 residues. Trimming at V came to 10 bases and at J to 5 bases, leaving 5 bases not matched to a gene. Germline values: CDR1 MNHEY, CDR2 SVGAGI. The CDR3 spells CAIRDRGLTGELFF. In DNA, the CDR3 is TGTGCCATTAGGGACAGGGGGCTAACCGGGGAGCTGTTTTTT.

The chain recombines TRBV10-3 with TRBJ1-1; no definite D call. Germline-derived CDR1 and CDR2 are ENHRY and SYGVKD. The CDR3 spans 12 residues. With 8 bases removed from V and 1 base from J, the gap between germline ends came to 8 bases. The CDR3 region has the DNA TGTGCCATCGGGAGGCCGAACACTGAAGCTTTCTTT. This sequence encodes CAIGRPNTEAFF.

The chain combines TRBV29-1 with TRBJ2-2; D remains unclear. Deletions cut 4 bases from V and 0 bases from J, with 6 bases between. Per the germline V gene, CDR1 is SQVTM and CDR2 is ANQGSEA. The CDR3 runs to 13 residues. The CDR3 sequence is CSVAHANTGELFF. DNA for the CDR3: TGCAGCGTTGCACACGCGAACACCGGGGAGCTGTTTTTT.

The V call is TRBV6-1, the J call TRBJ2-7; D remains ambiguous. The ends were cut back, 8 bases at V and 3 bases at J, with 8 bases in the middle. CDR3 length: 11 residues. Germline V lookup: CDR1 MNHNS, CDR2 SASEGT. Here the CDR3 DNA reads TGTGCCAGCCAGTACAACTACGAGCAGTACTTC. Its translation is CASQYNYEQYF.

This clone has just one count. The chain joins TRBV12-5 to TRBJ2-1, with TRBD2 matching 10 bases. Germline values: CDR1 LGHNT, CDR2 FRNRAP. The CDR3 runs to 15 residues. The trim removed 5 bases at V and 0 bases at J, leaving 1 base unmatched. CDR3 sequence reads: CASGPSGSSYNEQFF. The CDR3 nucleotides read TGTGCTAGTGGTCCTAGCGGGAGCTCCTACAATGAGCAGTTCTTC.

V and J are TRBV27 and TRBJ1-5, with D maybe TRBD1 (5 bases). This CDR3 has 13 residues. Trimming cost V 4 bases and J 6 bases, with 10 bases left between them. CDR1 MNHEY and CDR2 SMNVEV come from the germline V gene (reference sequence). CDR3 loop: CASSWGLSQPQHF. CDR3 in DNA: TGTGCCAGCAGTTGGGGGTTGAGTCAGCCCCAGCATTTT.

The chain couples TRBV29-1 to TRBJ2-7; D gene unclear. CDR1 and CDR2 (germline): SQVTM, ANQGSEA. The CDR3 covers 11 residues. CDR3 region: CSFPPGLVNYF. CDR3 in DNA: TGCAGTTTCCCACCGGGCCTTGTAAATTACTTC.

This clone has a single count. The chain carries TRBV19 and TRBJ2-7; either TRBD1 or TRBD2 may fit D (5 bases each). Germline V CDR1 and CDR2: LNHDA, SQIVND (reference sequence). This CDR3 has 14 residues. Trimming took 5 bases from V and 7 from J, leaving 18 bases between them. The CDR3 loop reads CASSWGSGDLEQYF. The CDR3 DNA sequence: TGTGCCAGTAGTTGGGGCAGCGGAGACTTGGAGCAGTACTTC.

The rearrangement uses TRBV7-9 and TRBJ2-2; TRBD1 matches at 7 bases. The CDR3 is 16 amino acids. In germline, CDR1 is SEHNR, CDR2 FQNEAQ (reference sequence). V shed 3 bases, J shed 6 bases, and the junction held 10 bases outside the gene matches. In nucleotides, the CDR3 is TGTGCCAGCAGCTTTTCGGCGACAGGGCGATCCGGGGAGCTGTTTTTT. Its protein product is CASSFSATGRSGELFF. The variable domain in full, completed from reference TRBV7-9 and TRBJ2-2, reads DTGVSQNPRHKITKRGQNVTFRCDPISEHNRLYWYRQTLGQGPEFLTYFQNEAQLEKSRLLSDRFSAERPKGSFSTLEIQRTEQGDSAMYLCASSFSATGRSGELFFGEGSRLTVL.

This sequence joins TRBV4-1 and TRBJ1-1; possible D gene TRBD1, 6 bases. CDR1 and CDR2 (germline): MGHRA, YSYEKL. CDR3 length: 14 amino acids. The V gene lost 7 bases and the J gene lost 0 bases, with 12 bases spanning the gap. CDR3 sequence: CASTRTGMNTEAFF. The CDR3 DNA reads as TGCGCCAGCACCAGAACAGGGATGAACACTGAAGCTTTCTTT.